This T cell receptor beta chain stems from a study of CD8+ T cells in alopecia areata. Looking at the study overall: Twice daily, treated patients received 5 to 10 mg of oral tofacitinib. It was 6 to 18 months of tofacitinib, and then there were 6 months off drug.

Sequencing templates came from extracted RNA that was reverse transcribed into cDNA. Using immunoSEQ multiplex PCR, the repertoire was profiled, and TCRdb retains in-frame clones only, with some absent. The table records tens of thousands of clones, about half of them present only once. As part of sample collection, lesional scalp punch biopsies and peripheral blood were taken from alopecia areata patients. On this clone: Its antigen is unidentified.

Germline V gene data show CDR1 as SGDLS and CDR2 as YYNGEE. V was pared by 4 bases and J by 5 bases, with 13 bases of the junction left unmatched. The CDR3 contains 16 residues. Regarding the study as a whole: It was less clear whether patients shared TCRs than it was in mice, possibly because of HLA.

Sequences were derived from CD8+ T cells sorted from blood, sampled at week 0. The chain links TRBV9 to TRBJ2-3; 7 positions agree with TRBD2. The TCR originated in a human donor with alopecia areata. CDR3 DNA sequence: TGTGCCAGCAGCTTGTACATGGGGGAGGGAATAGATACGCAGTATTTT. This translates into CASSLYMGEGIDTQYF.